These 24 T cell receptor beta chains share one sample of origin, sequenced in a study of shared clonotypes between healthy human individuals. TCRdb's table, derived via immunoSEQ multiplex PCR, lists solely in-frame clones and lacks some. The sample consists of some 1.1 million clones, roughly 80% of them appearing once. Sample: memory CD4+ T cells from PBMCs. Subset of the sample: CD45RA-negative fraction. The receptors originated from a man in his late teens or twenties in good health. Some clones in this sample may be carry-over from other donors' samples.

The chain's CDR3 is CASSLWSGRDSNQPQHF. DNA for the CDR3: TGTGCCAGCAGTTTATGGTCAGGGAGGGATAGCAATCAGCCCCAGCATTTT. This chain uses TRBV28 with TRBJ1-5; possible D gene TRBD1, 5 bases. This CDR3 comprises 17 residues. V was trimmed by 0 bases and J by 0 bases, leaving 12 bases between them. CDR1 MDHEN and CDR2 SYDVKM come from the germline V gene. Using reference TRBV28 and TRBJ1-5 for the parts outside the CDR3, the full variable domain is DVKVTQSSRYLVKRTGEKVFLECVQDMDHENMFWYRQDPGLGLRLIYFSYDVKMKEKGDIPEGYSVSREKKERFSLILESASTNQTSMYLCASSLWSGRDSNQPQHFGDGTRLSIL.

The count of this clone is one. V gene TRBV6-1 combines with J gene TRBJ2-2; D not resolved. The CDR3 loop spans 15 amino acids. V was pared by 7 bases and J by 4 bases, with 16 bases between. The germline gives CDR1 MNHNS, CDR2 SASEGT. Written as DNA, the CDR3 is TGTGCCAGCAAGAAATATGGTAAAGGCACCGGGGAGCTGTTTTTT. Its translation is CASKKYGKGTGELFF.

Regarding this clone: Other DNA sequences of this sample code for an identical CDR3. This chain links TRBV5-1 with TRBJ2-1; TRBD2 agrees at 12 bases. V trimming: 0 bases; J trimming: 7 bases; junction bases outside the gene matches: 2. The CDR3 is made up of 15 amino acids. Germline CDR1 is SGHRS and CDR2 is YFSETQ. CDR3 nucleotides: TGCGCCAGCAGCTTGGCTGGGACTAGCGGGAATGAGCAGTTCTTC. This codes for CASSLAGTSGNEQFF.

This chain links TRBV11-2 with TRBJ2-5, with TRBD1 matching over 9 bases. The CDR3 runs to 16 residues. Germline CDR1 SGHAT, CDR2 FQNNGV. The junction had 7 bases not matched to a gene; V was cut back by 5 bases and J by 0 bases. CDR3: CASSLRGQGYQETQYF. As DNA, the CDR3 is TGTGCCAGCAGCCTCCGGGGACAGGGATACCAAGAGACCCAGTACTTC.

With regard to this clone: This CDR3 is also generated by other DNA sequences in the sample. The chain recombines TRBV7-3 with TRBJ2-2; D uncertain. The ends were cut back, 1 base at V and 4 bases at J, with 4 bases in the middle. Germline loops: CDR1 SGHTA, CDR2 FQGTGA. This CDR3 spans 13 amino acids. CDR3 amino acids: CASSLRVTGELFF. In nucleotides, the CDR3 is TGTGCCAGCAGCTTAAGAGTCACCGGGGAGCTGTTTTTT.

The rearrangement joins TRBV6-1 to TRBJ2-1; D might be TRBD2 (5 bases). Germline V gene data show CDR1 as MNHNS and CDR2 as SASEGT. V shed 6 bases and J shed 7 bases, with 7 bases lying between them. This CDR3 region has 11 residues. The CDR3 bases are TGTGCCAGCAGGAGGGAGAATGAGCAGTTCTTC. It is translated as CASRRENEQFF.

The chain combines TRBV28 with TRBJ1-1; tentative D call: TRBD1 (6 bases). V lost 7 bases and J 1 base, leaving 16 bases between the germline ends. CDR3 length: 15 residues. Germline-derived CDR1 and CDR2 are MDHEN and SYDVKM. This CDR3 reads CASIKLGAQNTEAFF. The CDR3 bases are TGTGCCAGCATCAAGTTGGGGGCTCAGAACACTGAAGCTTTCTTT.

The chain carries TRBV18 and TRBJ1-1; 7 bases align to TRBD1. The CDR3 extends over 17 amino acids. Germline CDR1 and CDR2: KGHSH and LQKENI. V shed 4 bases and J 1 base; nucleotides not matched to a gene: 12. Written as DNA, the CDR3 is TGTGCCAGCTCACAAGAAGTCCCCGACAGGGAGAACACTGAAGCTTTCTTT. It translates to CASSQEVPDRENTEAFF. The variable domain in full, with the rest retrieved from reference TRBV18 and TRBJ1-1, is NAGVMQNPRHLVRRRGQEARLRCSPMKGHSHVYWYRQLPEEGLKFMVYLQKENIIDESGMPKERFSAEFPKEGPSILRIQQVVRGDSAAYFCASSQEVPDRENTEAFFGQGTRLTVV.

The V call is TRBV5-1, the J call TRBJ2-2, with D possibly matching TRBD1 (6 bases). The CDR3 has 16 amino acids. The germline CDR1 and CDR2 sequences are SGHRS and YFSETQ. V lost 2 bases and J 6 bases, leaving 17 bases between the germline ends. This CDR3 is CASSFLDAGAAGELFF. The DNA of the CDR3 is TGCGCCAGCAGCTTCCTTGACGCAGGGGCAGCCGGGGAGCTGTTTTTT.

V and J are TRBV5-1 and TRBJ1-1; D is unclear. The V gene lost 1 base and the J gene lost 0 bases, with 7 bases spanning the gap. The CDR3 totals 14 residues. The germline gives CDR1 SGHRS, CDR2 YFSETQ. The CDR3 DNA reads as TGCGCCAGCAGCTTGTCATCCATGAACACTGAAGCTTTCTTT. Residues: CASSLSSMNTEAFF.

This chain connects TRBV25-1 to TRBJ2-1; TRBD2 is a possible D gene (7 bases). Trimming removed 1 base from V and 5 bases from J, with 15 bases in between. Germline assignment: CDR1 MGHDK and CDR2 SYGVNS. This CDR3 region has 16 residues. The DNA of the CDR3 is TGTGCCAGCAGTGAATTAGGGGGGAGGGCCCACAATGAGCAGTTCTTC. It specifies CASSELGGRAHNEQFF. The whole variable domain, remainder taken from reference TRBV25-1 and TRBJ2-1, is EADIYQTPRYLVIGTGKKITLECSQTMGHDKMYWYQQDPGMELHLIHYSYGVNSTEKGDLSSESTVSRIRTEHFPLTLESARPSHTSQYLCASSELGGRAHNEQFFGPGTRLTVL.

The chain has TRBV4-2 and TRBJ2-1; D unclear. The germline V gene encodes CDR1 LGHNA and CDR2 YNFKEQ. The V end lost 1 base, the J end lost 0 bases, and 19 bases lay between the germline ends. The CDR3 loop spans 19 amino acids. Written as DNA, the CDR3 is TGTGCCAGCAGCCAAGTAGCTAACGTAGGAGCGAGCTCCTACAATGAGCAGTTCTTC. Translation: CASSQVANVGASSYNEQFF.

This clone was seen a single time. The V and J genes are TRBV5-6 and TRBJ1-4; weak D call: TRBD1 (6 bases). The germline V and J ends were trimmed by 1 base and 2 bases, with 6 bases remaining between them. The CDR3 is 14 residues long. Germline V lookup: CDR1 SGHDT, CDR2 YYEEEE. CDR3 region: CASSLTGTNEKLFF. In DNA, the CDR3 is TGTGCCAGCAGCTTGACAGGGACTAATGAAAAACTGTTTTTT.

For this clone: This sample also contains other DNA sequences that code for the same CDR3. The V call is TRBV5-1, the J call TRBJ1-1; no definite D call. Per the germline V gene, CDR1 is SGHRS and CDR2 is YFSETQ. The CDR3 is made up of 13 amino acids. Trimming took off 0 bases at V and 1 base at J, with 4 bases between the two ends. The CDR3 sequence: CASSLVANTEAFF. The CDR3 region has the DNA TGCGCCAGCAGCTTGGTTGCGAACACTGAAGCTTTCTTT.

This sequence joins TRBV28 and TRBJ2-1; D uncertain. V was clipped by 2 bases and J by 4 bases, with 15 bases between them. The CDR3 is 16 amino acids. Germline assignment: CDR1 MDHEN and CDR2 SYDVKM. In DNA form, the CDR3 reads TGTGCCAGCAGTTTAGGCCGGCGGAAAAATTACAATGAGCAGTTCTTC. The encoded protein is CASSLGRRKNYNEQFF.

This clone has only one observation. The chain is built from TRBV4-1 and TRBJ2-7; D might be TRBD1 (5 bases). Germline V lookup: CDR1 MGHRA, CDR2 YSYEKL. V lost 4 bases and J lost 4, with 17 bases in between. The CDR3 has 15 residues. The chain's CDR3 is CASSPRASPGYEQYF. The CDR3 region has the DNA TGCGCCAGCAGCCCCAGGGCTTCCCCTGGGTACGAGCAGTACTTC.

J is TRBJ2-5 and V is TRBV27; D possibly uses TRBD1 or TRBD2 (5 bases each). The CDR3 covers 16 residues. Between the trimmed V and J ends, which lost 5 bases and 2 bases, there was a span of 18 bases. Germline V gene sequence: CDR1 MNHEY, CDR2 SMNVEV (reference sequence). CDR3 region: CASSPGTEHTQETQYF. As DNA, the CDR3 is TGTGCCAGCAGTCCCGGGACGGAACACACGCAAGAGACCCAGTACTTC.

This chain uses TRBV5-6 with TRBJ2-7; maybe TRBD1 (6 bases). Trimming removed 5 bases at V and 0 bases at J, with 15 bases between. Per the germline V gene, CDR1 is SGHDT and CDR2 is YYEEEE. The CDR3 sequence is 15 residues long. CDR3 sequence reads: CASRSDRSASYEQYF. The CDR3 nucleotides are TGTGCCAGCAGGTCCGACAGGTCGGCCTCCTACGAGCAGTACTTC.

This clone was found once. The gene calls are TRBV29-1 and TRBJ1-4; 7 bases agree with TRBD1. Germline loops: CDR1 SQVTM, CDR2 ANQGSEA. This CDR3 contains 14 residues. With 7 bases clipped from V and 2 bases from J, the junction kept 7 bases outside the gene matches. In DNA form, the CDR3 reads TGCAGCGCCAAGGGGGCAGCTACTAATGAAAAACTGTTTTTT. Residues: CSAKGAATNEKLFF.

This clone showed up just once. The rearrangement links TRBV20-1 to TRBJ2-5; no reliable D call. The germline V gene encodes CDR1 DFQATT and CDR2 SNEGSKA (reference sequence). V lost 2 bases and J 4 bases, leaving 5 bases between the germline ends. CDR3 length equals 11 residues. CDR3 residues: CSARKIETQYF. The DNA for the CDR3 is TGCAGTGCTAGAAAAATAGAGACCCAGTACTTC.

The V and J genes are TRBV21-1 and TRBJ2-5; TRBD1, the table's D call, lacks a check against the DNA. TRBV21-1 is listed as a pseudogene. The CDR3 is made up of 13 amino acids. The chain's CDR3 is CATLRGRGETQYF. The CDR3, as DNA: TGTGCCACGCTCAGGGGGAGAGGGGAGACCCAGTACTTC.

V usage is TRBV9 and J usage is TRBJ2-5; TRBD1 or TRBD2 may be the D gene (6 bases each). The CDR3 is made up of 15 amino acids. The germline V gene encodes CDR1 SGDLS and CDR2 YYNGEE. The V end lost 4 bases, the J end lost 2 bases, and 15 bases lay between the germline ends. CDR3 region: CASSPRGVLQETQYF. The CDR3 DNA reads TGTGCCAGCAGCCCAAGGGGGGTCTTGCAAGAGACCCAGTACTTC. The full variable domain, with the rest looked up from reference TRBV9 and TRBJ2-5, is DSGVTQTPKHLITATGQRVTLRCSPRSGDLSVYWYQQSLDQGLQFLIQYYNGEERAKGNILERFSAQQFPDLHSELNLSSLELGDSALYFCASSPRGVLQETQYFGPGTRLLVL.

The chain carries TRBV29-1 and TRBJ2-7; a weak D match, TRBD1 (6 bases). The CDR3 is 15 residues long. Germline lookup yields CDR1 SQVTM and CDR2 ANQGSEA. Deletions cut 3 bases from V and 9 bases from J, with 24 bases between. The CDR3 spells CSVDGGALTTSGQYF. The CDR3 nucleotides are TGCAGCGTTGATGGGGGCGCGCTTACGACGTCGGGGCAGTACTTC.

The chain uses TRBV4-1 and TRBJ1-4; 9 bases are a match to TRBD1. The V gene's germline CDR1 is MGHRA and CDR2 YSYEKL. Unmatched junction bases numbered 5, after V lost 3 bases and J lost 6 bases. The CDR3 length is 15 residues. CDR3 loop: CASSHPDRGYEKLFF. CDR3 DNA: TGCGCCAGCAGCCACCCGGACAGGGGATATGAAAAACTGTTTTTT.